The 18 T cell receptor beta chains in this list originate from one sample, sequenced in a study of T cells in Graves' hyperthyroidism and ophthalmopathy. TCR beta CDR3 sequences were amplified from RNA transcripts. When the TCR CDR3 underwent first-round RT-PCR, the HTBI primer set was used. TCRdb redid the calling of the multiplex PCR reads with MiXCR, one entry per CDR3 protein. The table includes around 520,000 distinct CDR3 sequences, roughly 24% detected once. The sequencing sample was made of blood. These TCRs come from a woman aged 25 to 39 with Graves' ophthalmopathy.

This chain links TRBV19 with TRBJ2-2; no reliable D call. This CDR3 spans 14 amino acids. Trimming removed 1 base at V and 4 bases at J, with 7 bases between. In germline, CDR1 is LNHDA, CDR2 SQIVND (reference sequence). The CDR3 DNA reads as TGTGCCAGTAGTATAGCGGACCCCACCGGGGAGCTGTTTTTT. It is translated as CASSIADPTGELFF.

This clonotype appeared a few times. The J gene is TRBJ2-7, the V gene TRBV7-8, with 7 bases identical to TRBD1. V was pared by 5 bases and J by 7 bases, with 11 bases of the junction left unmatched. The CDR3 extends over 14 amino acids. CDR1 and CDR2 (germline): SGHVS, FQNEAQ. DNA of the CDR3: TGTGCCAGCAGCACCCCTGACAGGGTAGAGGAGCAGTACTTC. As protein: CASSTPDRVEEQYF. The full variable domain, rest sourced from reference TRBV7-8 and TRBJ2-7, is GAGVSQSPRYKVAKRGQDVALRCDPISGHVSLFWYQQALGQGPEFLTYFQNEAQLDKSGLPSDRFFAERPEGSVSTLKIQRTQQEDSAVYLCASSTPDRVEEQYFGPGTRLTVT.

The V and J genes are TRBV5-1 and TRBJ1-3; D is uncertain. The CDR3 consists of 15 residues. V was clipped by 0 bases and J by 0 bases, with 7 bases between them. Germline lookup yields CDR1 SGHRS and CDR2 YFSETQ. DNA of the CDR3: TGCGCCAGCAGCTTGGAGGTTAGCTCTGGAAACACCATATATTTT. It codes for CASSLEVSSGNTIYF.

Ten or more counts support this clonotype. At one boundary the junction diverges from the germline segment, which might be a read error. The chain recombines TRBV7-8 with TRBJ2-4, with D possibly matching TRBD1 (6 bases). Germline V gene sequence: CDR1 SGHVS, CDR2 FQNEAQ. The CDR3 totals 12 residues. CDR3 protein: CASSRQDSIKYF. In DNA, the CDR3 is TGTGCCAGCAGCAGACAGGACAGCATTAAGTACTTC.

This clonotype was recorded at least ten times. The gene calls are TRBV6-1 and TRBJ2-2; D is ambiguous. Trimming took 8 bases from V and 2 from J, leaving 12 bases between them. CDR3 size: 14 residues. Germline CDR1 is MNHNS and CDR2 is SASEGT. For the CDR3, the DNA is TGTGCCAGCCTACCTTCCCCTAACACCGGGGAGCTGTTTTTT. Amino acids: CASLPSPNTGELFF.

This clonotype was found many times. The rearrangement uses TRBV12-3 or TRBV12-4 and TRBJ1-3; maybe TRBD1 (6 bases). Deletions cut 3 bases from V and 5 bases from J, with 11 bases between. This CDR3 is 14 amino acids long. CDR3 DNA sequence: TGTGCCAGCAGTTTTGGACAGTCCCGAAACACCATATATTTT. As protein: CASSFGQSRNTIYF.

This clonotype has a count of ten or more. The CDR3 sequence: CSARDPRTGSVEGYTF. Written as DNA, the CDR3 is TGCAGTGCTAGAGATCCCAGGACAGGTTCAGTTGAGGGCTACACCTTC. The rearrangement links TRBV20-1 to TRBJ1-2; 7 positions agree with TRBD1. The junction had 15 bases not matched to a gene; V was cut back by 0 bases and J by 8 bases. Germline V CDR1 and CDR2: DFQATT, SNEGSKA (reference sequence). The CDR3 sequence is 16 residues long.

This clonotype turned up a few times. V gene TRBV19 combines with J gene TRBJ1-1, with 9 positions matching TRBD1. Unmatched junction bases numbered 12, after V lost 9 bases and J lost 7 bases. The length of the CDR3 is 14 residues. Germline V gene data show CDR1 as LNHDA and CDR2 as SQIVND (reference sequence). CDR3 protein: CASSHAGTGHEAFF. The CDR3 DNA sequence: TGTGCCAGCTCGCACGCCGGGACAGGGCATGAAGCTTTCTTT.

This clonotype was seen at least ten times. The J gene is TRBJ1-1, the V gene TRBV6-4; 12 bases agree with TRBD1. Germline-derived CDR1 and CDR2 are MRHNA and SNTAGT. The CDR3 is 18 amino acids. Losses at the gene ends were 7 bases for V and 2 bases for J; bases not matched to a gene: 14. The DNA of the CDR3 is TGTGCCAGCACCGGGACAGGGGGCGTCGGCCTTCTTAACACTGAAGCTTTCTTT. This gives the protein CASTGTGGVGLLNTEAFF.

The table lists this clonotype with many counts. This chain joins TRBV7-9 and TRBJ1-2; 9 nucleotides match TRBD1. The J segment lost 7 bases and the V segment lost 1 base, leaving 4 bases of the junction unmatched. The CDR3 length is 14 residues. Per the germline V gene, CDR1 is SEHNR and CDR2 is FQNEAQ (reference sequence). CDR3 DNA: TGTGCCAGCAGCTTAGGGGGACAGGGAGCTGGCTACACCTTC. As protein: CASSLGGQGAGYTF.

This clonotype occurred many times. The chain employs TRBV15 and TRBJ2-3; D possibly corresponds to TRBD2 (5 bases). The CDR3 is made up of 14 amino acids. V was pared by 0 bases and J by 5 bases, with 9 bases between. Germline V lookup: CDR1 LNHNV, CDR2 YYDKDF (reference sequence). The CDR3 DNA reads TGTGCCACCAGCAGAGATACGGGGATAGATACGCAGTATTTT. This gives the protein CATSRDTGIDTQYF.

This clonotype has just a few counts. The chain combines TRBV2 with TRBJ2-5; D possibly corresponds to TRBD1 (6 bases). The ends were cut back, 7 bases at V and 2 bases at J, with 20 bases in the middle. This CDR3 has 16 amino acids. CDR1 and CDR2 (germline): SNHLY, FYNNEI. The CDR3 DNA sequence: TGTGCCAGCACCGGGACACCCAAAAGGGGACAAGAGACCCAGTACTTC. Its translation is CASTGTPKRGQETQYF.

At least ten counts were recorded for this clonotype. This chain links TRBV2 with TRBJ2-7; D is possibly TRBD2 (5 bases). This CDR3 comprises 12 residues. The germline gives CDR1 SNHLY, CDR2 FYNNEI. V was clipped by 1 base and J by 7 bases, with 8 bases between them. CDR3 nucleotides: TGTGCCAGCAGTGAAGTTCGAGGGGAGCAGTACTTC. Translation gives CASSEVRGEQYF. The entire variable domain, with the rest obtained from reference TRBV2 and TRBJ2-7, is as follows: EPEVTQTPSHQVTQMGQEVILRCVPISNHLYFYWYRQILGQKVEFLVSFYNNEISEKSEIFDDQFSVERPDGSNFTLKIRSTKLEDSAMYFCASSEVRGEQYFGPGTRLTVT.

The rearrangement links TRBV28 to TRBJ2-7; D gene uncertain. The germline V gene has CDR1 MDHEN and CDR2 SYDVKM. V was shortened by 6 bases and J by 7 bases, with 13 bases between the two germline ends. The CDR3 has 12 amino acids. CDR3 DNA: TGTGCCAGCAGGAACCACCTGGAAGAGCAGTACTTC. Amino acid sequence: CASRNHLEEQYF.

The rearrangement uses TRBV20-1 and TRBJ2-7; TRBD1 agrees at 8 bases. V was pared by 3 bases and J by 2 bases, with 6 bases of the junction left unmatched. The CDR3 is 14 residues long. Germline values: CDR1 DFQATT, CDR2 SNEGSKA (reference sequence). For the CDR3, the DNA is TGCAGTGCTAGTTCGGTACAGGGGGCCTACGAGCAGTACTTC. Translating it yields CSASSVQGAYEQYF.

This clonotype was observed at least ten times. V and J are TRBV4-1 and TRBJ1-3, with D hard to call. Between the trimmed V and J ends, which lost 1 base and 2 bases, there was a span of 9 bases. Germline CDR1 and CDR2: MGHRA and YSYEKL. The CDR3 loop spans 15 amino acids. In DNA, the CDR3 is TGCGCCAGCAGCCAAGCTGAGGTGACTGGAAACACCATATATTTT. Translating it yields CASSQAEVTGNTIYF.

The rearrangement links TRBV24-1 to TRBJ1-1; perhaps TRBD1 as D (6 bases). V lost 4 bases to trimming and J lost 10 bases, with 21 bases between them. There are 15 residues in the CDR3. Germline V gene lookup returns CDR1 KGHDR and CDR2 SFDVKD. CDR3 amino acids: CATSDPGSGKGGAFF. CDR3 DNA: TGTGCCACCAGTGACCCTGGGTCTGGGAAAGGGGGAGCTTTCTTT.

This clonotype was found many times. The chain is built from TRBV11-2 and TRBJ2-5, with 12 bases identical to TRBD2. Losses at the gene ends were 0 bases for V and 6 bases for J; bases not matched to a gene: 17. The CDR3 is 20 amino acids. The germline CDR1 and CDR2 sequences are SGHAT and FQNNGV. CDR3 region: CASSLDLGYNLAGGHKTQYF. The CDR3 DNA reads TGTGCCAGCAGCTTAGATCTGGGCTACAATCTAGCGGGGGGGCATAAGACCCAGTACTTC.